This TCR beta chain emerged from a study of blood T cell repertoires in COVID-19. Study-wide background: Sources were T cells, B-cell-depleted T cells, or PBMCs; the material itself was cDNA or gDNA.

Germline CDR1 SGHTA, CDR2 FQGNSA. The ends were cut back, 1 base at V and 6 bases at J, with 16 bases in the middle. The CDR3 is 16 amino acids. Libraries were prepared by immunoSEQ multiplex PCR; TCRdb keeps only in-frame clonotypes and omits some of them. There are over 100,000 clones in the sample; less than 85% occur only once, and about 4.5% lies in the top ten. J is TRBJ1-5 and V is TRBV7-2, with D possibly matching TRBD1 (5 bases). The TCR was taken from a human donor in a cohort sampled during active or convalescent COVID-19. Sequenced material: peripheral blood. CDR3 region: CASSLVGGTVAQPQHF. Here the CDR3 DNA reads TGTGCCAGCAGCTTAGTCGGAGGGACCGTGGCTCAGCCCCAGCATTTT. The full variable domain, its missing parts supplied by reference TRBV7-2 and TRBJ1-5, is GAGVSQSPSNKVTEKGKDVELRCDPISGHTALYWYRQSLGQGLEFLIYFQGNSAPDKSGLPSDRFSAERTGGSVSTLTIQRTQQEDSAVYLCASSLVGGTVAQPQHFGDGTRLSIL.